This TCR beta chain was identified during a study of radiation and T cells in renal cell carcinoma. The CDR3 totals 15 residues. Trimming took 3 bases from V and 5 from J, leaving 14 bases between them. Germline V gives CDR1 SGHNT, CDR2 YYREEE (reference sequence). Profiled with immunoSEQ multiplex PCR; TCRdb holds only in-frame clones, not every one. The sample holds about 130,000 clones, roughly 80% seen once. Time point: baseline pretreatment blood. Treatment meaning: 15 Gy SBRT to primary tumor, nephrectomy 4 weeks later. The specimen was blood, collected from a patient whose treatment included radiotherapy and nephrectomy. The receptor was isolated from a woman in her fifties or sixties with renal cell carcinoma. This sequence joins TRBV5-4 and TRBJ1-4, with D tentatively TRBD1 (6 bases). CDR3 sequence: CASSSRGQRNEKLFF. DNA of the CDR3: TGTGCCAGCAGCTCGCGAGGACAGAGGAATGAAAAACTGTTTTTT.